This is a list of T cell receptor beta chains from one sample in a study of molecular identifiers for immune sequencing clone quantification. TCRdb itself ran the PCR reads through MiXCR, one entry per CDR3 protein. Here the sample spans around 300,000 distinct CDR3 sequences, about 23% being singletons. Sample: naive CD8+ T cells from blood, with Jurkat cell RNA spiked in. These receptors all come from a human donor in good health. Some libraries in this study had Jurkat cell RNA spiked in. Both conserved end residues are part of each CDR3. The order of the fields is CDR3 protein, V gene, J gene.

CASSEPGTEGQPQHF	TRBV25-1	TRBJ1-5
CASSGGYGYTF	TRBV27	TRBJ1-2
CASSQTGGSGYGQYF	TRBV27	TRBJ2-7
CSARDPPAQGIYGYTF	TRBV20-1	TRBJ1-2
CAISDYNGTGEGAFF	TRBV10-3	TRBJ1-1
CASSFSRRGTYEQYF	TRBV28	TRBJ2-7
CASSFRRLENTWELFF	TRBV12-3/TRBV12-4	TRBJ2-2
CASSSRISVGQPQHF	TRBV27	TRBJ1-5
CASSSLGQAYEQYF	TRBV25-1	TRBJ2-7
CASSSGSASYEQYF	TRBV5-6	TRBJ2-7
CASSYNLNNEQFF	TRBV4-3	TRBJ2-1
CASSPGGTPGDYGYTF	TRBV4-1	TRBJ1-2
CASSLIGTWEQYF	TRBV28	TRBJ2-7
CASSQDYSLAAYEQYF	TRBV4-3	TRBJ2-7
CASVKETQYF	TRBV2	TRBJ2-5
CASSSLTHGTEAFF	TRBV12-3/TRBV12-4	TRBJ1-1
CASGQFQTANTEAFF	TRBV12-5	TRBJ1-1
CASQGRAYEQYF	TRBV7-9	TRBJ2-7
CSARRQGNEQYF	TRBV20-1	TRBJ2-7
CASSSHPRGLGETQYF	TRBV7-6	TRBJ2-5
CASSYSPRIGGANVLTF	TRBV6-2/TRBV6-3	TRBJ2-6
CASSWDRGDYEQYF	TRBV6-6	TRBJ2-7
CASSSGRNYGYTF	TRBV12-3/TRBV12-4	TRBJ1-2
CASSYPIRPSSYEQYF	TRBV6-5	TRBJ2-7
CSVMTGVGNTIYF	TRBV29-1	TRBJ1-3
CASSYSCDRGPNYGYTF	TRBV6-5	TRBJ1-2
CASSPPLSDFYEQYF	TRBV7-9	TRBJ2-7
CSAPQGPYEQYF	TRBV20-1	TRBJ2-7
CASSQERRGGGNEQFF	TRBV4-3	TRBJ2-1
CAWSETGPANEKLIF	TRBV30	TRBJ1-4
CAISDPGQGTYEQYF	TRBV10-3	TRBJ2-7
CASSGGYTGELFF	TRBV13	TRBJ2-2
CASSYTSRDTQAETGELFF	TRBV6-2/TRBV6-3	TRBJ2-2
CASSPTWDYSYEQYF	TRBV28	TRBJ2-7
CASSLAGVGGTEAFF	TRBV7-6	TRBJ1-1
CASSMDRTYEQYF	TRBV19	TRBJ2-7
CASSVEGLATDTQYF	TRBV9	TRBJ2-3
CASSPLGQGANEQFF	TRBV7-3	TRBJ2-1
CASSLGAGGFEQFF	TRBV7-2	TRBJ2-1
CASSPGWGFSKETQYF	TRBV11-2	TRBJ2-5
CASSFTAWAQETQYF	TRBV5-6	TRBJ2-5
CASSPQGEAEAFF	TRBV18	TRBJ1-1
CASRGQGYTDTQYF	TRBV5-1	TRBJ2-3
CASSPVGYYEQYF	TRBV7-2	TRBJ2-7
CASSPLAGGPGEIQYF	TRBV27	TRBJ2-5
CASGTGGDYGYTF	TRBV13	TRBJ1-2
CASSSTGLVKAFF	TRBV27	TRBJ1-1
CASSRPSGDTQYF	TRBV6-2/TRBV6-3	TRBJ2-3
CASSYRGFSATEAFF	TRBV28	TRBJ1-1
CASSLVWASGMSTDTQYF	TRBV7-6	TRBJ2-3
CASSLGGTGDSANPGELFF	TRBV7-7	TRBJ2-2
CATRTENQPQHF	TRBV6-5	TRBJ1-5